Reported below is one TCR beta chain. In the original workflow: Using reference gene primer amplification, nucleated cell counts were estimated. Libraries were prepared by immunoSEQ multiplex PCR; TCRdb keeps only in-frame clonotypes and omits some of them. That table is the source of V, J and clone size, and D and trimming were worked out from the DNA. Of over 100,000 clones detected, 84% appear once; the ten largest clones hold 6.6%. These data originate in a study of blood T cell repertoires in COVID-19. Overall study: COVID-19 samples from acute and convalescent phases originated in the United States, Italy and Spain. T cells, B-cell-depleted T cells, or PBMCs supplied cDNA or gDNA.

CDR3 length equals 14 residues. The germline gives CDR1 SNHLY, CDR2 FYNNEI. J gave up 5 bases and V 4 bases, and 8 bases lay outside the gene matches. The rearrangement joins TRBV2 to TRBJ2-7; 7 bases match TRBD2. The sequencing sample was made of peripheral blood. The sequence came from a woman aged 50 to 65 with acute or convalescent COVID-19. The CDR3 DNA reads as TGTGCCAGCAGTGCGAGGGACTATGCAAACGAGCAGTACTTC. This gives the protein CASSARDYANEQYF.